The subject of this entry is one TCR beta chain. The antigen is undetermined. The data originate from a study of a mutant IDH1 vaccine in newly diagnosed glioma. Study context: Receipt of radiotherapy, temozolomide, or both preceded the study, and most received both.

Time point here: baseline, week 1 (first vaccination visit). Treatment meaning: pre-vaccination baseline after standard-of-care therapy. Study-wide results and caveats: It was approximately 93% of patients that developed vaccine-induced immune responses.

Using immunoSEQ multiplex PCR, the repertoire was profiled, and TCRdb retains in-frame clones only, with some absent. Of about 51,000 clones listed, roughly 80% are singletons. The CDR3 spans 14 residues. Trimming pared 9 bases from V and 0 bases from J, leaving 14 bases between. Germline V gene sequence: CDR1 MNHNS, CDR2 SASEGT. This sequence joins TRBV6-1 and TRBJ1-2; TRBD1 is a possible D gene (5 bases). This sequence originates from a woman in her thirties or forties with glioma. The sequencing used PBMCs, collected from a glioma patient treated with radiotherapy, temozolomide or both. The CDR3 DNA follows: TGTGCCAGTTCGACAGCTCGAGCTAACTATGGCTACACCTTC. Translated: CASSTARANYGYTF.